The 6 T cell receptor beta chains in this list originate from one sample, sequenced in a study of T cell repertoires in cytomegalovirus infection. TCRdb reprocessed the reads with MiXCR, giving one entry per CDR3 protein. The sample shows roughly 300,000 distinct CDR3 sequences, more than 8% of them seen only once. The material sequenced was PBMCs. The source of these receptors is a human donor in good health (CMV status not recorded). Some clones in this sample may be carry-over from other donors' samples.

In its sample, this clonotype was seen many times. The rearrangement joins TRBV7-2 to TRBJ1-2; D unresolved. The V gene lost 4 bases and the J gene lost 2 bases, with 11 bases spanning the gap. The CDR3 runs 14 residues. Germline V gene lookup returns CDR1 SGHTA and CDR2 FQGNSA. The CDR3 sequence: CASSYDGQNYGYTF. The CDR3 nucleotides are TGTGCCAGCAGCTATGATGGGCAGAACTATGGCTACACCTTC.

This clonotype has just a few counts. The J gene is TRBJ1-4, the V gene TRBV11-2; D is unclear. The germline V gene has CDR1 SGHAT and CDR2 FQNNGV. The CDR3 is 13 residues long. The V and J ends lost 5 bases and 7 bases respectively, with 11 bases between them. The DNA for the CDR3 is TGTGCCAGCAGCCCTAGTCTTCGTGAAAAACTGTTTTTT. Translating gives CASSPSLREKLFF.

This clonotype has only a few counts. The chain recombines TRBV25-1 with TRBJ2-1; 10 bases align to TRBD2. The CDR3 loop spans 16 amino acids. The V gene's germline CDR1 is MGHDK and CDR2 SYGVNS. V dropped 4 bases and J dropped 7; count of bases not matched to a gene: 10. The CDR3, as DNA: TGTGCCAGCAGTGGACTCAGCGGGAGGGTACAGAATGAGCAGTTCTTC. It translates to CASSGLSGRVQNEQFF.

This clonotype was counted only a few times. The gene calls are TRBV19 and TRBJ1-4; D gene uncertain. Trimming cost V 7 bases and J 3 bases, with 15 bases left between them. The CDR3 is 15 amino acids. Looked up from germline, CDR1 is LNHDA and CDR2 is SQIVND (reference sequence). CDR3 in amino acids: CASTRGWEANEKLFF. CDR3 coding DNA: TGTGCCAGTACCCGAGGGTGGGAGGCTAATGAAAAACTGTTTTTT. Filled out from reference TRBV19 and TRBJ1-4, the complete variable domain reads DGGITQSPKYLFRKEGQNVTLSCEQNLNHDAMYWYRQDPGQGLRLIYYSQIVNDFQKGDIAEGYSVSREKKESFPLTVTSAQKNPTAFYLCASTRGWEANEKLFFGSGTQLSVL.

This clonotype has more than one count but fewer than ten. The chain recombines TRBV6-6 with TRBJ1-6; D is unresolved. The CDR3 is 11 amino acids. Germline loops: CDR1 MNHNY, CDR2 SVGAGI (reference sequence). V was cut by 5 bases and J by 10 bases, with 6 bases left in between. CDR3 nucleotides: TGTGCCAGCAGTGTAGGGTCACCCCTCCACTTT. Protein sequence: CASSVGSPLHF.

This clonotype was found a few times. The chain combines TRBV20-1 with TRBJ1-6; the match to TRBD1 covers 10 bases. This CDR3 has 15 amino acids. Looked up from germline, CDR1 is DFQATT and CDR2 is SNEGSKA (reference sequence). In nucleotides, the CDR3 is TGCAGCGCGCGCGGGACAGGGGTTATTAATTCACCCCTCCACTTT. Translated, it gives CSARGTGVINSPLHF.